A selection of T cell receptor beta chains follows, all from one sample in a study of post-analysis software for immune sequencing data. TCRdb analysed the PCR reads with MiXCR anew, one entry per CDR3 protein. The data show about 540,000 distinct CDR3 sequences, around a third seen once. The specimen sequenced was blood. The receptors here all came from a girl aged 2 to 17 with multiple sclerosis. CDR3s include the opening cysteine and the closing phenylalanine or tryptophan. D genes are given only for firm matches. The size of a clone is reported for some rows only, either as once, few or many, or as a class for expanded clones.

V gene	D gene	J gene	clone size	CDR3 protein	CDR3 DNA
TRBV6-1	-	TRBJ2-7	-	CASSEPAYEQYF	TGTGCCAGCAGTGAACCGGCCTACGAGCAGTACTTC
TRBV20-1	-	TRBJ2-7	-	CSARPEALSYEQYF	TGCAGTGCTAGACCGGAAGCCCTTTCCTACGAGCAGTACTTC
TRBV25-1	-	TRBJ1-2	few	CASSLRVIRNYGYTF	TGTGCCAGCAGCTTGAGGGTGATCCGGAACTATGGCTACACCTTC
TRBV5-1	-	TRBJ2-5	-	CASSLGRQRQAETQYF	TGCGCCAGCAGCTTGGGGAGACAAAGACAGGCAGAGACCCAGTACTTC
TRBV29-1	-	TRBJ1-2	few	CSVDFSIYGYTF	TGCAGCGTTGACTTCAGCATCTATGGCTACACCTTC
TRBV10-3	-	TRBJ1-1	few	CAYGGGDTEAFF	TGTGCCTACGGTGGTGGGGACACTGAAGCTTTCTTT
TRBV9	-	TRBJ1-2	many	CASSPSGGGNYGYTF	TGTGCCAGCAGCCCCTCCGGCGGGGGTAACTATGGCTACACCTTC
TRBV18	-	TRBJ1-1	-	CASSPRTTSAVEAFF	TGTGCCAGCTCACCAAGGACAACCTCTGCTGTTGAAGCTTTCTTT
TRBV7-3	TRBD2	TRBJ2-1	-	CASSLMSGGPYNEQFF	TGTGCCAGCAGCTTAATGTCGGGGGGACCCTACAATGAGCAGTTCTTC
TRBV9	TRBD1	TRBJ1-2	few	CASSPPLGQGDYGYTF	TGTGCCAGCAGCCCCCCCCTAGGACAGGGGGACTATGGCTACACCTTC
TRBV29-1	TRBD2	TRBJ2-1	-	CSVGLAGGKSYNEQFF	TGCAGCGTTGGTCTAGCGGGGGGAAAGAGCTACAATGAGCAGTTCTTC
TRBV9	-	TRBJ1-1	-	CASSAGTFANTEAFF	TGTGCCAGCAGCGCGGGGACGTTCGCTAACACTGAAGCTTTCTTT
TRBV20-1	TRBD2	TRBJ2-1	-	CSAGAQRGTYNEQFF	TGCAGTGCTGGGGCTCAGCGGGGGACCTACAATGAGCAGTTCTTC
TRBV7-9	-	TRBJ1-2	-	CASRFPLDYGYTF	TGTGCCAGCAGATTCCCATTGGACTATGGCTACACCTTC
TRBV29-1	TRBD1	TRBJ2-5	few	CSVSTGQETQYF	TGCAGCGTGTCGACAGGGCAAGAGACCCAGTACTTC
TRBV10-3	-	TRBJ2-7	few	CAISVPEAVSYEQYF	TGTGCCATCAGCGTACCCGAGGCGGTGTCCTACGAGCAGTACTTC
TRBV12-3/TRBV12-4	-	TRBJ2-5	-	CASSLLEVETQYF	TGTGCCAGCAGCCTCCTGGAGGTAGAGACCCAGTACTTC
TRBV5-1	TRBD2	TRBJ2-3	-	CASSLAGRGDHTDTQYF	TGCGCCAGCAGCTTGGCCGGTCGGGGGGATCACACAGATACGCAGTATTTT
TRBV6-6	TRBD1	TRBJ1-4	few	CASSYTGTGHEKLFF	TGTGCCAGCAGTTACACCGGGACAGGGCATGAAAAACTGTTTTTT
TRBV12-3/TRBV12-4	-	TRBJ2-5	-	CASSRIRSQETQYF	TGTGCCAGCAGTAGGATTAGGAGTCAAGAGACCCAGTACTTC
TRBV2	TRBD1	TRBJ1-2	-	CASSTRDRDYGYTF	TGTGCCAGCAGTACCCGGGACAGAGACTATGGCTACACCTTC
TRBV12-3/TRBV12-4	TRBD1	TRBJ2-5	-	CASRGTAQETQYF	TGTGCCAGCAGAGGGACAGCCCAAGAGACCCAGTACTTC
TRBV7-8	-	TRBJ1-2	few	CASSLEGAALYGYTF	TGTGCCAGCAGCTTAGAGGGCGCGGCGCTCTATGGCTACACCTTC
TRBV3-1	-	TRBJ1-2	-	CASSQDLPGSFYGYTF	TGTGCCAGCAGCCAAGATCTCCCAGGGTCCTTCTATGGCTACACCTTC
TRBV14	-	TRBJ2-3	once	CASSQGLITTDTQYF	TGTGCCAGCAGCCAAGGCCTCATCACCACAGATACGCAGTATTTT
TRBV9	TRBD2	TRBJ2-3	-	CASSINIAGGPGDTQYF	TGTGCCAGCAGCATAAATATTGCGGGGGGGCCCGGAGATACGCAGTATTTT
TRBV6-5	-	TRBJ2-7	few	CASSLGSRYEQYF	TGTGCCAGCAGTTTGGGCAGCCGCTACGAGCAGTACTTC
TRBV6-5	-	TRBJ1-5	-	CASSRQGLGNQPQHF	TGTGCCAGCAGCCGCCAGGGGTTAGGCAATCAGCCCCAGCATTTT
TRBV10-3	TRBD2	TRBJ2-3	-	CAISAGTSGGSGTDTQYF	TGTGCCATCAGCGCCGGGACTAGCGGGGGGTCGGGCACAGATACGCAGTATTTT
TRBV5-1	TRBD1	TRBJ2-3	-	CASSLDRGKGDTQYF	TGCGCCAGCAGCTTGGACAGGGGTAAAGGAGATACGCAGTATTTT
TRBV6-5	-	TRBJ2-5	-	CASAPPMGSTQYF	TGTGCCAGCGCCCCGCCTATGGGATCGACCCAGTACTTC
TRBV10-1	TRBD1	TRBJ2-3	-	CASGTGQGADTQYF	TGCGCCAGCGGAACCGGACAGGGCGCAGATACGCAGTATTTT
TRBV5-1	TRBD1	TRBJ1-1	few	CASSSAGTGLQGTEAFF	TGCGCCAGCAGCTCCGCGGGGACAGGGCTTCAAGGCACTGAAGCTTTCTTT
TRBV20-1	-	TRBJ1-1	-	CSATPRGTEAFF	TGCAGTGCTACCCCCAGGGGCACTGAAGCTTTCTTT
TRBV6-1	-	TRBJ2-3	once	CASSDPRVDGTDTQYF	TGTGCCAGCAGTGACCCCCGGGTTGATGGCACAGATACGCAGTATTTT
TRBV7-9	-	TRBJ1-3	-	CASSLGGTASGNTIYF	TGTGCCAGCAGCTTAGGAGGGACGGCCTCTGGAAACACCATATATTTT
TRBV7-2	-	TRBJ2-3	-	CARSLEVSADTQYF	TGTGCCAGAAGCTTAGAAGTGAGCGCAGATACGCAGTATTTT
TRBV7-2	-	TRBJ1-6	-	CASSQVELGRSPLHF	TGTGCCAGCAGCCAGGTCGAGTTGGGACGTTCACCCCTCCACTTT
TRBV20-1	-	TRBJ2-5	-	CSATVKEIQYF	TGCAGCGCTACTGTGAAAGAGATCCAGTACTTC
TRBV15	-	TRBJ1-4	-	CATRDRSSTNEKLFF	TGTGCCACCCGCGACAGGTCTTCAACTAATGAAAAACTGTTTTTT
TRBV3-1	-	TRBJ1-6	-	CASTPTNTNSPLHF	TGTGCCAGCACCCCTACAAATACCAATTCACCCCTCCACTTT
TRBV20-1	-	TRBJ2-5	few	CSARAGRETQYF	TGCAGTGCTAGGGCAGGGCGAGAGACCCAGTACTTC
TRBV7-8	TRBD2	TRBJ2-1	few	CASSSWTSGGAREQFF	TGTGCCAGCAGCTCCTGGACTAGCGGGGGGGCGAGAGAGCAGTTCTTC
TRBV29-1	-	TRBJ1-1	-	CSVPQGEAFF	TGCAGCGTCCCACAGGGTGAAGCTTTCTTT
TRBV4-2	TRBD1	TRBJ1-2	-	CASSQDWAAGGGYTF	TGTGCCAGCAGCCAAGATTGGGCGGCAGGGGGTGGCTACACCTTC
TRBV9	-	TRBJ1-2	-	CASSVVPSPSNYGYTF	TGTGCCAGCAGCGTAGTTCCCTCGCCGTCAAACTATGGTTACACCTTC
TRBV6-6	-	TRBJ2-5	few	CASSSNRQETQYF	TGTGCCAGCAGTTCGAACCGCCAAGAGACCCAGTACTTC